This is a list of T cell receptor beta chains from one sample in a study of blood T cell repertoires in COVID-19. Repertoires were generated with immunoSEQ multiplex PCR, while TCRdb's copy carries only in-frame clones and drops some. The table includes roughly 130,000 clones, approximately 83% detected once. The sample comprised peripheral blood. The receptors shown here come from a man aged 40-55 years with active or convalescent COVID-19. CDR3s include the opening cysteine and the closing phenylalanine or tryptophan. The D gene is left open where the match is weak. Size is omitted from some rows. Given values are once, few, many or a class for expanded clones.

clone size: once; J gene: TRBJ2-3; D gene: TRBD1; V gene: TRBV12-5; CDR3 protein: CASGTWDRGTDTQYF; CDR3 DNA: TGTGCTAGTGGTACATGGGACAGGGGTACAGATACGCAGTATTTT
clone size: .; J gene: TRBJ2-7; D gene: TRBD2; V gene: TRBV12-5; CDR3 protein: CASGLVPGGVVNEQYF; CDR3 DNA: TGTGCTAGTGGCTTAGTACCTGGGGGGGTGGTGAACGAGCAGTACTTC
clone size: .; J gene: TRBJ1-5; D gene: .; V gene: TRBV20-1; CDR3 protein: CSASTGFFGNQPQHF; CDR3 DNA: TGCAGTGCTAGTACAGGGTTTTTCGGCAATCAGCCCCAGCATTTT
clone size: few; J gene: TRBJ2-1; D gene: TRBD2; V gene: TRBV5-6; CDR3 protein: CASSYRLSSGGTNEQFF; CDR3 DNA: TGTGCCAGCAGCTATCGACTAAGTAGCGGGGGTACCAATGAGCAGTTCTTC
clone size: once; J gene: TRBJ1-2; D gene: .; V gene: TRBV30; CDR3 protein: CAWTGGSFSAGYTF; CDR3 DNA: TGTGCCTGGACTGGGGGCAGTTTTAGTGCGGGCTACACCTTC
clone size: .; J gene: TRBJ2-6; D gene: .; V gene: TRBV7-2; CDR3 protein: CASSLAAFGVGANVLTF; CDR3 DNA: TGTGCCAGCAGCTTAGCGGCCTTCGGGGTTGGGGCCAACGTCCTGACTTTC
clone size: .; J gene: TRBJ2-1; D gene: TRBD2; V gene: TRBV9; CDR3 protein: CASSVEGLDTNEQFF; CDR3 DNA: TGTGCCAGCAGCGTAGAGGGACTAGATACCAATGAGCAGTTCTTC
clone size: .; J gene: TRBJ2-1; D gene: TRBD2; V gene: TRBV14; CDR3 protein: CASSPRTSGSYNEQFF; CDR3 DNA: TGTGCCAGCAGCCCCAGGACTAGCGGCTCCTACAATGAGCAGTTCTTC
clone size: few; J gene: TRBJ1-1; D gene: .; V gene: TRBV2; CDR3 protein: CASLRVSVNTEAFF; CDR3 DNA: TGTGCCAGCCTTCGGGTGTCGGTTAACACTGAAGCTTTCTTT
clone size: .; J gene: TRBJ1-6; D gene: .; V gene: TRBV25-1; CDR3 protein: CASSEMKGSKDSPLHF; CDR3 DNA: TGTGCCAGCAGTGAGATGAAAGGGAGCAAGGATTCACCCCTCCACTTT
clone size: .; J gene: TRBJ2-3; D gene: .; V gene: TRBV6-5; CDR3 protein: CASSYSIGVDTQYF; CDR3 DNA: TGTGCCAGCAGTTACTCTATCGGGGTAGATACGCAGTATTTT
clone size: few; J gene: TRBJ2-5; D gene: .; V gene: TRBV5-1; CDR3 protein: CASSPRTAEETQYF; CDR3 DNA: TGCGCCAGCAGCCCCCGGACAGCTGAAGAGACCCAGTACTTC
clone size: .; J gene: TRBJ2-3; D gene: TRBD1; V gene: TRBV5-5; CDR3 protein: CASSRQGTTDTQYF; CDR3 DNA: TGTGCCAGCAGCCGACAGGGGACCACAGATACGCAGTATTTT
clone size: .; J gene: TRBJ2-7; D gene: .; V gene: TRBV7-3; CDR3 protein: CASSLTRPAEQYF; CDR3 DNA: TGTGCCAGCAGCTTAACGAGGCCTGCCGAGCAGTACTTC
clone size: .; J gene: TRBJ1-4; D gene: .; V gene: TRBV18; CDR3 protein: CASSQNGQPEKLFF; CDR3 DNA: TGTGCCAGCTCACAAAATGGGCAGCCTGAAAAACTGTTTTTT
clone size: .; J gene: TRBJ2-4; D gene: TRBD2; V gene: TRBV6-2/TRBV6-3; CDR3 protein: CASSYTRTSGGVNIQYF; CDR3 DNA: TGTGCCAGCAGTTACACCCGGACTAGCGGGGGGGTAAACATTCAGTACTTC
clone size: .; J gene: TRBJ2-2; D gene: TRBD1; V gene: TRBV6-6; CDR3 protein: CASSYVRGSTGELFF; CDR3 DNA: TGTGCCAGCAGTTATGTCAGGGGGTCGACCGGGGAGCTGTTTTTT
clone size: few; J gene: TRBJ1-2; D gene: TRBD1; V gene: TRBV30; CDR3 protein: CALDPPPGQGTSWYGYTF; CDR3 DNA: TGTGCCTTGGACCCTCCCCCGGGACAGGGGACGAGTTGGTATGGCTACACCTTC
clone size: .; J gene: TRBJ1-4; D gene: .; V gene: TRBV30; CDR3 protein: CAWSLRANEKLFF; CDR3 DNA: TGTGCCTGGAGTCTCAGGGCTAATGAAAAACTGTTTTTT
clone size: .; J gene: TRBJ1-5; D gene: .; V gene: TRBV30; CDR3 protein: CAWGRVSENQPQHF; CDR3 DNA: TGTGCCTGGGGGAGGGTTAGTGAGAATCAGCCCCAGCATTTT
clone size: .; J gene: TRBJ1-3; D gene: TRBD1; V gene: TRBV5-1; CDR3 protein: CASSRDRGPGNTIYF; CDR3 DNA: TGCGCCAGCAGCAGGGACAGGGGGCCAGGAAACACCATATATTTT
clone size: .; J gene: TRBJ1-2; D gene: .; V gene: TRBV5-6; CDR3 protein: CASSLGRDYGYTF; CDR3 DNA: TGTGCCAGCAGCTTGGGCAGGGACTATGGCTACACCTTC
clone size: .; J gene: TRBJ2-3; D gene: TRBD1; V gene: TRBV18; CDR3 protein: CASSPPGTGGLDTQYF; CDR3 DNA: TGTGCCAGCTCACCACCCGGGACAGGGGGCTTAGATACGCAGTATTTT
clone size: .; J gene: TRBJ2-3; D gene: .; V gene: TRBV5-4; CDR3 protein: CASSFGQFTDTQYF; CDR3 DNA: TGTGCCAGCAGCTTTGGCCAGTTCACAGATACGCAGTATTTT
clone size: .; J gene: TRBJ1-1; D gene: .; V gene: TRBV10-1; CDR3 protein: CASSGQTEAFF; CDR3 DNA: TGCGCCAGCAGTGGGCAGACTGAAGCTTTCTTT
clone size: .; J gene: TRBJ2-1; D gene: .; V gene: TRBV29-1; CDR3 protein: CSVEQKLVDEQFF; CDR3 DNA: TGCAGCGTTGAACAAAAACTAGTAGACGAGCAGTTCTTC
clone size: .; J gene: TRBJ1-4; D gene: .; V gene: TRBV7-6; CDR3 protein: CASSLASRFATNEKLFF; CDR3 DNA: TGTGCCAGCAGCTTAGCTTCTAGGTTTGCAACTAATGAAAAACTGTTTTTT
clone size: .; J gene: TRBJ1-5; D gene: .; V gene: TRBV12-5; CDR3 protein: CASGPPEQPQHF; CDR3 DNA: TGTGCTAGTGGCCCTCCAGAACAGCCCCAGCATTTT
clone size: .; J gene: TRBJ2-7; D gene: .; V gene: TRBV5-1; CDR3 protein: CASSPEMGNEQYF; CDR3 DNA: TGCGCCAGCAGCCCCGAAATGGGCAACGAGCAGTACTTC
clone size: .; J gene: TRBJ2-1; D gene: TRBD2; V gene: TRBV7-8; CDR3 protein: CASSLVTVAGVNEQFF; CDR3 DNA: TGTGCCAGCAGCTTAGTTACGGTAGCGGGGGTCAATGAGCAGTTCTTC
clone size: .; J gene: TRBJ2-7; D gene: .; V gene: TRBV6-1; CDR3 protein: CASSETGGGYEQYF; CDR3 DNA: TGTGCCAGCAGTGAAACTGGAGGAGGGTACGAGCAGTACTTC
clone size: .; J gene: TRBJ1-2; D gene: TRBD1; V gene: TRBV6-5; CDR3 protein: CASSKGQASYGYTF; CDR3 DNA: TGTGCCAGCAGTAAGGGACAGGCCAGCTATGGCTACACCTTC
clone size: .; J gene: TRBJ1-3; D gene: .; V gene: TRBV5-5; CDR3 protein: CASSLEAGLDTIYF; CDR3 DNA: TGTGCCAGCAGCTTGGAGGCAGGTCTCGACACCATATATTTT
clone size: .; J gene: TRBJ2-7; D gene: .; V gene: TRBV4-2; CDR3 protein: CASSQDEGAGGYEQYF; CDR3 DNA: TGTGCCAGCAGCCAAGATGAGGGGGCGGGGGGCTACGAGCAGTACTTC
clone size: .; J gene: TRBJ2-3; D gene: TRBD2; V gene: TRBV2; CDR3 protein: CASSVEAGYTDTQYF; CDR3 DNA: TGTGCCAGCAGTGTAGAAGCGGGGTACACAGATACGCAGTATTTT
clone size: .; J gene: TRBJ2-1; D gene: .; V gene: TRBV30; CDR3 protein: CAWRGETRQFF; CDR3 DNA: TGTGCCTGGAGAGGGGAAACCCGGCAGTTCTTC
clone size: .; J gene: TRBJ1-5; D gene: TRBD1; V gene: TRBV7-6; CDR3 protein: CASSSGTGGSLGNQPQHF; CDR3 DNA: TGTGCCAGCAGTTCCGGGACAGGGGGCTCCTTGGGCAATCAGCCCCAGCATTTT
clone size: .; J gene: TRBJ2-7; D gene: .; V gene: TRBV5-4; CDR3 protein: CASSLGGLEQYF; CDR3 DNA: TGTGCCAGCAGCTTGGGGGGGCTTGAGCAGTACTTC
clone size: .; J gene: TRBJ1-5; D gene: TRBD1; V gene: TRBV7-2; CDR3 protein: CASSLGQGGQPQHF; CDR3 DNA: TGTGCCAGCAGCCTTGGACAGGGAGGACAGCCCCAGCATTTT
clone size: once; J gene: TRBJ1-6; D gene: .; V gene: TRBV18; CDR3 protein: CASSPEAGQYNSPLHF; CDR3 DNA: TGTGCCAGCTCACCAGAGGCTGGACAGTATAATTCACCCCTCCACTTT
clone size: .; J gene: TRBJ1-5; D gene: TRBD1; V gene: TRBV4-3; CDR3 protein: CASSQEKGQGAQPQHF; CDR3 DNA: TGCGCCAGCAGCCAAGAAAAAGGACAGGGGGCTCAGCCCCAGCATTTT
clone size: .; J gene: TRBJ2-7; D gene: TRBD2; V gene: TRBV6-6; CDR3 protein: CASSYPGGLEQYF; CDR3 DNA: TGTGCCAGCAGTTACCCGGGAGGCCTCGAGCAGTACTTC
clone size: .; J gene: TRBJ1-6; D gene: .; V gene: TRBV4-3; CDR3 protein: CASSQVVDSPLHF; CDR3 DNA: TGCGCCAGCAGCCAAGTAGTGGATTCACCCCTCCACTTT